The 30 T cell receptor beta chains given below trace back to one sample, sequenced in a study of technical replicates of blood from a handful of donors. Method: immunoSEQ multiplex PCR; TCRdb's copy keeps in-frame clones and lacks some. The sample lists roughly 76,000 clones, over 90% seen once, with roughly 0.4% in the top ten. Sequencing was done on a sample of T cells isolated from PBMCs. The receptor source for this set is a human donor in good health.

The CDR3, as DNA: TGCGCCAGCAGAGGACTAGCGGAGATAAGCTCCTACAATGAGCAGTTCTTC. Its protein product is CASRGLAEISSYNEQFF. V is TRBV4-1 and J is TRBJ2-1; 10 nucleotides line up with TRBD2. V trimming: 6 bases; J trimming: 0 bases; junction bases outside the gene matches: 8. CDR3 length: 17 amino acids. The germline V gene has CDR1 MGHRA and CDR2 YSYEKL.

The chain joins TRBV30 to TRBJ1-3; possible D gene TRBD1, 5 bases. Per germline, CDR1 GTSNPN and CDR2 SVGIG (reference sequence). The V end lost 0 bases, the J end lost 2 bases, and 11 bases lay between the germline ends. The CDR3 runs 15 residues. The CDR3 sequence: CAWSVLVGAGNTIYF. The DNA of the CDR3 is TGTGCCTGGAGTGTACTTGTAGGGGCTGGAAACACCATATATTTT.

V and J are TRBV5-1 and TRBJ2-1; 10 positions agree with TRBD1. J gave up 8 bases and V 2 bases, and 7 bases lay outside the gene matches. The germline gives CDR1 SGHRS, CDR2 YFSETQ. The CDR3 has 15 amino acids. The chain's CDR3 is CASSFGDRGLDEQFF. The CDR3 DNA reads TGCGCCAGCAGCTTTGGGGACAGGGGTCTCGATGAGCAGTTCTTC. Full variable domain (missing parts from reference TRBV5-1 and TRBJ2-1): KAGVTQTPRYLIKTRGQQVTLSCSPISGHRSVSWYQQTPGQGLQFLFEYFSETQRNKGNFPGRFSGRQFSNSRSEMNVSTLELGDSALYLCASSFGDRGLDEQFFGPGTRLTVL.

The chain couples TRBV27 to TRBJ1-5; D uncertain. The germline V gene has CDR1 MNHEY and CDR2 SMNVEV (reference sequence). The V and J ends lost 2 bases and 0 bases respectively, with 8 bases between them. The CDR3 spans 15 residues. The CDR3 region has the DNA TGTGCCAGCAGTTTAAACAGTTATAGCAATCAGCCCCAGCATTTT. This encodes CASSLNSYSNQPQHF.

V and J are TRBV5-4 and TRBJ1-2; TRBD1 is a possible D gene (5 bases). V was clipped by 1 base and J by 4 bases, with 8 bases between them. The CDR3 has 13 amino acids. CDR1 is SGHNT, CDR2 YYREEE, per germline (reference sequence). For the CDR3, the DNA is TGTGCCAGCAGCTTGTCGACAGTCTATGGCTACACCTTC. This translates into CASSLSTVYGYTF.

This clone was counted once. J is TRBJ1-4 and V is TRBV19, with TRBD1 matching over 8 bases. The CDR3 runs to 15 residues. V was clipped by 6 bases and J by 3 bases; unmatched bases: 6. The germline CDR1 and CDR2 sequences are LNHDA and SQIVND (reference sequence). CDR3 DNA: TGTGCCAGTAGCCCGGACAGGGCCCCTAATGAAAAACTGTTTTTT. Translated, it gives CASSPDRAPNEKLFF.

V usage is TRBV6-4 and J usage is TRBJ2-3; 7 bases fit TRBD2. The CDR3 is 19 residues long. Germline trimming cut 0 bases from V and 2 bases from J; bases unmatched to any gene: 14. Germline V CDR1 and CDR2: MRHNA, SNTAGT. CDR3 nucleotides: TGTGCCAGCAGTGACTCCCCCCCCCTGCGGGAGTACCCCACAGATACGCAGTATTTT. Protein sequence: CASSDSPPLREYPTDTQYF.

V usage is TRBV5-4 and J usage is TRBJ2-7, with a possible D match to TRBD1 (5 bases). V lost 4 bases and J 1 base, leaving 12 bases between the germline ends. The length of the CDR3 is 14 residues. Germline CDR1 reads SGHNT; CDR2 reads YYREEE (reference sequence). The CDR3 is CASSQVRDSYEQYF. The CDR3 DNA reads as TGTGCCAGCAGCCAAGTCAGGGATTCCTACGAGCAGTACTTC.

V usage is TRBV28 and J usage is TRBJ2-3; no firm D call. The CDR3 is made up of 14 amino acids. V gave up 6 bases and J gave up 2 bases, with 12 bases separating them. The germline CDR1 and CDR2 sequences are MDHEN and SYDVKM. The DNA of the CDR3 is TGTGCCAGCAGCCCCGACTCCTACACAGATACGCAGTATTTT. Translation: CASSPDSYTDTQYF. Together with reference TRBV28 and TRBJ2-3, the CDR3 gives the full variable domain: DVKVTQSSRYLVKRTGEKVFLECVQDMDHENMFWYRQDPGLGLRLIYFSYDVKMKEKGDIPEGYSVSREKKERFSLILESASTNQTSMYLCASSPDSYTDTQYFGPGTRLTVL.

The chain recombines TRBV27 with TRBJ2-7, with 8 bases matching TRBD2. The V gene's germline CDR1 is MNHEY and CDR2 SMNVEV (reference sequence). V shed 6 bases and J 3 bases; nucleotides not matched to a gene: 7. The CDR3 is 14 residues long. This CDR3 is CASSATSDYYEQYF. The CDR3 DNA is TGTGCCAGCAGCGCGACTAGCGATTACTACGAGCAGTACTTC.

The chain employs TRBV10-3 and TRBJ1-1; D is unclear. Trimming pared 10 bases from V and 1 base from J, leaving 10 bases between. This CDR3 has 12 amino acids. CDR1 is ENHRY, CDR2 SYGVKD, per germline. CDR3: CATDSENTEAFF. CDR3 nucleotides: TGTGCCACGGACTCAGAGAACACTGAAGCTTTCTTT.

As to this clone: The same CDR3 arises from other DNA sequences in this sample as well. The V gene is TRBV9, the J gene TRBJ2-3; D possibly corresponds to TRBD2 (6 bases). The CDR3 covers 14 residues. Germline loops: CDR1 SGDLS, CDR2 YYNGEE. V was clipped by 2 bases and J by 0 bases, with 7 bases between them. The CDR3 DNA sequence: TGTGCCAGCAGCGTCAGCGGGAGCACAGATACGCAGTATTTT. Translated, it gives CASSVSGSTDTQYF. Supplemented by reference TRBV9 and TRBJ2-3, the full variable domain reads DSGVTQTPKHLITATGQRVTLRCSPRSGDLSVYWYQQSLDQGLQFLIQYYNGEERAKGNILERFSAQQFPDLHSELNLSSLELGDSALYFCASSVSGSTDTQYFGPGTRLTVL.

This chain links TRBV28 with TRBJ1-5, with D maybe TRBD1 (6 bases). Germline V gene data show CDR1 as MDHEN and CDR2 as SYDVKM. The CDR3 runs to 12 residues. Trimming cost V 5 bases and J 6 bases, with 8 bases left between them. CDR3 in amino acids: CASSTGPQPQHF. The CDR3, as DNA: TGTGCCAGCAGTACAGGGCCTCAGCCCCAGCATTTT.

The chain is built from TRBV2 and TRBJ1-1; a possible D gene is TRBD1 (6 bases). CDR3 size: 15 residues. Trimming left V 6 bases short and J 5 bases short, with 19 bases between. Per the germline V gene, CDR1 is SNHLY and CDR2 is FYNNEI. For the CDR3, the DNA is TGTGCCAGCAGCGCCTGGACAGTTCGTGAGACTGAAGCTTTCTTT. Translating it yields CASSAWTVRETEAFF. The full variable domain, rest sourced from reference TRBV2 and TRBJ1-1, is EPEVTQTPSHQVTQMGQEVILRCVPISNHLYFYWYRQILGQKVEFLVSFYNNEISEKSEIFDDQFSVERPDGSNFTLKIRSTKLEDSAMYFCASSAWTVRETEAFFGQGTRLTVV.

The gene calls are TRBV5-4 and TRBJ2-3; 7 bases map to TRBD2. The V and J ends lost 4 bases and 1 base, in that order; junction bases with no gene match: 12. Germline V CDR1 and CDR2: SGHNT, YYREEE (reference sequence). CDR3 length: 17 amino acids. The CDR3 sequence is CASSPESGTVGTDTQYF. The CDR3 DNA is TGTGCCAGCAGCCCCGAAAGCGGGACGGTTGGCACAGATACGCAGTATTTT.

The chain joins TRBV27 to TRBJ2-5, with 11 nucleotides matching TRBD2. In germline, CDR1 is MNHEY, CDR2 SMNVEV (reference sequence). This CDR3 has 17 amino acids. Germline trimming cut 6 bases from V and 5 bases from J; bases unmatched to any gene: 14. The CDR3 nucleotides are TGTGCCAGCAGCCCGGGGACTAGCGGAATTCGACGGGAGACCCAGTACTTC. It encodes CASSPGTSGIRRETQYF.

CDR3 coding DNA: TGTGCCAGCAGTCTAGCGGGAGGTCGTGGCGAGCAGTACTTC. Its protein is CASSLAGGRGEQYF. The chain couples TRBV27 to TRBJ2-7, with TRBD2 identical over 11 bases. The germline CDR1 and CDR2 sequences are MNHEY and SMNVEV (reference sequence). V dropped 5 bases and J dropped 6; count of bases not matched to a gene: 6. The CDR3 length is 14 residues.

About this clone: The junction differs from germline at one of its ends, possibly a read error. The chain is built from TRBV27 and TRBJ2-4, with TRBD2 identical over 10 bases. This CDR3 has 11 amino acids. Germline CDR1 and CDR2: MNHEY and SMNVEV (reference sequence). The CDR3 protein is CASSPIAGGAF. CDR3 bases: TGTGCCAGCAGTCCCATAGCGGGAGGTGCTTTC.

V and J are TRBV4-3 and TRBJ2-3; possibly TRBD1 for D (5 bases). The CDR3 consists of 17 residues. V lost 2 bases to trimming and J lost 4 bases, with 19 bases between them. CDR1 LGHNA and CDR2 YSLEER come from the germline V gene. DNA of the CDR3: TGCGCCAGCAGCCAAATTACAGGTCCTAGATCTCCAGATACGCAGTATTTT. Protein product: CASSQITGPRSPDTQYF.

DNA for the CDR3: TGCGCCAGCAGTCCGGATGCGGTGAAGTTCTTC. Translating it yields CASSPDAVKFF. This chain joins TRBV23-1 and TRBJ2-1; no reliable D call. TRBV23-1 is flagged as an ORF with uncertain function. V lost 4 bases and J 14 bases, leaving 12 bases between the germline ends. CDR3 length equals 11 residues.

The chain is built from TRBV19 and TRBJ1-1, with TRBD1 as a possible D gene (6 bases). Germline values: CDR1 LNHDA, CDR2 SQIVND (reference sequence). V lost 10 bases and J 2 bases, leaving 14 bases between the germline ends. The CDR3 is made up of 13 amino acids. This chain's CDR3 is CAISTGGNTEAFF. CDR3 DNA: TGTGCCATCTCGACAGGTGGAAACACTGAAGCTTTCTTT.

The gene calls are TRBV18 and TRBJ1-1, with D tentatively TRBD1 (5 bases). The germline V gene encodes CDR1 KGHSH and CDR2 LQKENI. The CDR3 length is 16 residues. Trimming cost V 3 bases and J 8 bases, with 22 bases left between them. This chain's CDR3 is CASSPLVSGSPWEAFF. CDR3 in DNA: TGTGCCAGCTCACCGTTAGTATCAGGGTCGCCTTGGGAAGCTTTCTTT.

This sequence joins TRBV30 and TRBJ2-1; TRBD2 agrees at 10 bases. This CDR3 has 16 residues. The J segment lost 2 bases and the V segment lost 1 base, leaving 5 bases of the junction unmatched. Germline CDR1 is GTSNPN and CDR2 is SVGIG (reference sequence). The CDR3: CAWSGVAGGTYNEQFF. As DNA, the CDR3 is TGTGCCTGGAGTGGGGTAGCGGGAGGTACCTACAATGAGCAGTTCTTC.

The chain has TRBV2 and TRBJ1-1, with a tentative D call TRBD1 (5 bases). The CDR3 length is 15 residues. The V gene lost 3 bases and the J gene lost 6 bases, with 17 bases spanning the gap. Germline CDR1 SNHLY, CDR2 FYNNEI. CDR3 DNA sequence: TGTGCCAGCAGTGATTTAGGGGTAAAGTACTCTGAAGCTTTCTTT. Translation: CASSDLGVKYSEAFF.

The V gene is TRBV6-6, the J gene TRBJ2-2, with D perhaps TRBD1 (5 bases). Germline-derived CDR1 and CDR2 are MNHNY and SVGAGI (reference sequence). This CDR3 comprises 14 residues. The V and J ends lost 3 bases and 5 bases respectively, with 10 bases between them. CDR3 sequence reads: CASSYYSGTGELFF. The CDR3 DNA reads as TGTGCCAGCAGTTATTACTCAGGGACCGGGGAGCTGTTTTTT.

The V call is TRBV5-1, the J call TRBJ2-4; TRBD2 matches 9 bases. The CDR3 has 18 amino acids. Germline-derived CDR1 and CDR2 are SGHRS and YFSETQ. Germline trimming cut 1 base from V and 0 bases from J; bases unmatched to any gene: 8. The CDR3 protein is CASSLYPSGAVAKNIQYF. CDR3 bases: TGCGCCAGCAGCTTGTATCCTAGCGGGGCCGTAGCCAAAAACATTCAGTACTTC.

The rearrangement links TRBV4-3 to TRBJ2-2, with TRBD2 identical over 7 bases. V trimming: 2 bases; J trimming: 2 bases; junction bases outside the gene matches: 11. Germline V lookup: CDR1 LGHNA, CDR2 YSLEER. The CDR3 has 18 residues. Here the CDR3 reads CASSQHRTSAENTGELFF. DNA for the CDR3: TGCGCCAGCAGCCAACATCGAACTAGCGCTGAAAACACCGGGGAGCTGTTTTTT.

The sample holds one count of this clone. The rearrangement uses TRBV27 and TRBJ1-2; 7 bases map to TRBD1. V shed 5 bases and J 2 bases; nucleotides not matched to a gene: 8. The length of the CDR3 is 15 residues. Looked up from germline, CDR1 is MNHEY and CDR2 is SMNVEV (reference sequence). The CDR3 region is CASSPRQGRNYGYTF. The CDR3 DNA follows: TGTGCCAGCAGTCCCCGACAGGGACGCAACTATGGCTACACCTTC.

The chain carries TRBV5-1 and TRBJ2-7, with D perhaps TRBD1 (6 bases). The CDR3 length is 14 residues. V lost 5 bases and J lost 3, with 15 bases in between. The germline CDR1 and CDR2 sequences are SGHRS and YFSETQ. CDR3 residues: CASRLFTGNYEQYF. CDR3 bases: TGCGCCAGCAGGTTATTCACAGGGAACTACGAGCAGTACTTC.

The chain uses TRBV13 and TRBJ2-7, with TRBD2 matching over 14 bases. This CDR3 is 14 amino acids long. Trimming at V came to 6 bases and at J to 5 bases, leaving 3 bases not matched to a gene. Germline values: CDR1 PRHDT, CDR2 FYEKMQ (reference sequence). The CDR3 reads CASRGTSGSHEQYF. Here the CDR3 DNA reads TGTGCCAGCAGAGGGACTAGCGGGAGTCACGAGCAGTACTTC.